The 10 T cell receptor beta chains listed next were all sequenced from one sample in a study of neurological immune-mediated disorders. TCRdb reanalysed the 5' RACE reads using MiXCR and keeps one entry per CDR3 protein. In the table there are about 20,000 distinct CDR3 sequences, 7.5% of which are singletons. Material for sequencing was CD8+ T cells from blood. The source of these receptors is a woman aged 25 to 45 with HTLV-1-associated myelopathy (HAM/TSP).

This clonotype occurred many times. The rearrangement uses TRBV7-8 and TRBJ1-1; D is possibly TRBD1 (5 bases). This CDR3 comprises 14 residues. Per germline, CDR1 SGHVS and CDR2 FQNEAQ. With 4 bases removed from V and 0 bases from J, the gap between germline ends came to 9 bases. In DNA, the CDR3 is TGTGCCAGCAGCTCCCTCAGGGTGAACACTGAAGCTTTCTTT. Translated, it gives CASSSLRVNTEAFF.

This clonotype was detected ten times or more. The chain joins TRBV5-1 to TRBJ1-2; no clear D. Per germline, CDR1 SGHRS and CDR2 YFSETQ. V was pared by 1 base and J by 7 bases, with 23 bases between. CDR3 size: 17 residues. CDR3 residues: CASSLISPRTQEGGYTF. CDR3 in DNA: TGCGCCAGCAGCTTGATATCTCCCCGGACCCAGGAGGGTGGCTACACCTTC.

This clonotype came up many times. This chain connects TRBV12-3 or TRBV12-4 to TRBJ1-1; perhaps TRBD1 as D (6 bases). This CDR3 is 11 amino acids long. Trimming cost V 6 bases and J 10 bases, with 12 bases left between them. The CDR3 DNA reads TGTGCCAGCAGACAGGGCATAGGAGCTTTCTTT. Translating gives CASRQGIGAFF.

By proportion, this clonotype is medium-sized. This rearrangement joins TRBV20-1 to TRBJ1-2; D uncertain. Germline V lookup: CDR1 DFQATT, CDR2 SNEGSKA (reference sequence). Trimming cost V 0 bases and J 6 bases, with 11 bases left between them. The CDR3 is made up of 13 amino acids. CDR3 amino acids: CSARDWQEHGYTF. Written as DNA, the CDR3 is TGCAGTGCTAGAGATTGGCAGGAGCATGGCTACACCTTC.

This clonotype ranks as medium-sized (0.01 to 0.1%). V gene TRBV7-8 combines with J gene TRBJ1-1; 7 nucleotides line up with TRBD1. Trimming at V came to 5 bases and at J to 8 bases, leaving 5 bases not matched to a gene. Germline V gene data show CDR1 as SGHVS and CDR2 as FQNEAQ. The CDR3 consists of 12 residues. CDR3 sequence (DNA): TGTGCCAGCAGCGAGGGGGCTAGGGAAGCTTTCTTT. This sequence encodes CASSEGAREAFF.

At least ten counts were recorded for this clonotype. CDR3 nucleotides: TGTGCCAGCAGGCGGACTAGCGGGGGCTACAATGAGCAGTTCTTC. Translated, it gives CASRRTSGGYNEQFF. The chain combines TRBV7-9 with TRBJ2-1; 13 bases are a match to TRBD2. CDR3 size: 15 residues. Germline CDR1 and CDR2: SEHNR and FQNEAQ (reference sequence). The J segment lost 3 bases and the V segment lost 6 bases, leaving 2 bases of the junction unmatched.

This clonotype came up many times. The chain links TRBV6-5 to TRBJ2-7; 7 nucleotides match TRBD1. V gave up 6 bases and J gave up 4 bases; unmatched junction bases: 9. Germline V lookup: CDR1 MNHEY, CDR2 SVGAGI. This CDR3 region has 14 residues. CDR3 sequence (DNA): TGTGCCAGCAGCCCTGGACAGGTTCGATACGAGCAGTACTTC. Amino acid sequence: CASSPGQVRYEQYF.

This clonotype was observed a handful of times. The genes are TRBV29-1 and TRBJ2-3, with 8 positions matching TRBD1. V lost 1 base and J lost 4; bases outside the gene matches: 16. Germline V gives CDR1 SQVTM, CDR2 ANQGSEA. The CDR3 loop spans 18 amino acids. In DNA form, the CDR3 reads TGCAGCGTTGAAGTAGATCCAGGTTGGGACAGGCCGGCAGATACGCAGTATTTT. Residues: CSVEVDPGWDRPADTQYF.

This clonotype was recorded at least ten times. The rearrangement joins TRBV15 to TRBJ2-3; the D gene is possibly TRBD2 (6 bases). Trimming left V 0 bases short and J 0 bases short, with 10 bases between. The CDR3 spans 16 residues. CDR1 and CDR2 (germline): LNHNV, YYDKDF (reference sequence). In DNA form, the CDR3 reads TGTGCCACCAGCAGAGATCGGAGGGGAAGCACAGATACGCAGTATTTT. This gives the protein CATSRDRRGSTDTQYF.

Of note for this clonotype: A much more abundant neighbour one base away suggests this may be a read error. V usage is TRBV6-2 or TRBV6-3 and J usage is TRBJ2-7, with 8 bases fitting TRBD1. CDR1 and CDR2 (germline): MNHEY, SVGEGT. The CDR3 spans 16 residues. The CDR3 here is CASSSIRETGAYKQYF. In nucleotides, the CDR3 is TGTGCCAGCAGTTCTATCCGGGAGACAGGGGCCTACAAGCAGTACTTC.